This T cell receptor (beta chain) was identified during a study of OX40 agonist ivuxolimab in advanced cancers. In terms of the full investigation: Ivuxolimab, which targeted the costimulatory receptor OX40 (CD134), was an agonistic, fully human IgG2 monoclonal antibody. Intravenous ivuxolimab was administered to patients every 2 weeks at six dose levels: 0.01, 0.1, 0.3, 1.5, 3 and 10 mg/kg. Of the 52 patients in dose escalation, around 20 had hepatocellular carcinoma, about 15 had melanoma, 9 had renal cell carcinoma and 9 had head and neck cancer. The dose-escalation cohort was around 84% male with a mean age of approximately 60 years, ranging from roughly 20 to 80. Prior anti-PD-1, anti-PD-L1 or anti-CTLA-4 therapy was permitted, and 30% to 45% of dose-escalation patients had received checkpoint inhibitors. Partial responses occurred in three dose-escalation patients: two with cutaneous melanoma and one with hepatocellular carcinoma. Peripheral TCRbeta sequencing aimed to test whether ivuxolimab altered TCR sequence diversity and caused clonal T-cell expansion. The paper describes the monotherapy dose-escalation part (N of about 55 patients) of the phase I trial of ivuxolimab.

With respect to this clone: Its cognate antigen has yet to be identified. One base away there is no much larger clone; base qualities are not given.

For sequencing of the TCRbeta CDR3 region, genomic DNA was extracted from the sorted cells. The immunoSEQ Assay was used to sequence the TCRbeta CDR3 regions. The immuneACCESS repertoire file appears here via TCRdb, limited to in-frame rearrangements. These files lack a portion of the clones; in checked studies, under half of the deficit traces to unresolved V genes, and the cause of the others is not known. This sample has about 28,000 clones in its table, and 86% of those were observed once. The top ten hold less than 35% of the sample. Paper-wide results and their limitations: Low levels of normalized T-cell clonal expansion were also seen in some patients who did not respond. The antigen specificity of the peripheral T cells that underwent clonal expansion was not determined. At doses of 0.1 to 3.0 mg/kg, clonal expansion of both CD4+ and CD8+ blood T cells was observed from baseline to week 6. After ivuxolimab, more expanded clones were found on average in CD8+ T cells than in CD4+ T cells. In the 0.1-3.0 mg/kg groups, partial responders were among the patients with the lowest normalized peripheral clonal expansion, particularly in CD8+ T cells.

Patients with a history of autoimmune disease or receiving systemic immunosuppression were excluded from the trial. In every dose cohort, peripheral blood was drawn for TCR sequencing at baseline, cycle 4 day 1, and cycle 7 day 1. Samples were obtained from an open-label, multicenter, first-in-human phase I dose-escalation trial of ivuxolimab. Adults with locally advanced or metastatic melanoma, renal cell carcinoma, hepatocellular carcinoma or head and neck squamous cell carcinoma were enrolled in the trial. CD4+ and CD8+ T cells were sorted separately from peripheral blood before TCR sequencing. Here V drops 3 bases and J drops 2 bases, and the junction holds 7 bases not matched to any gene. Taken from the germline V gene (reference sequence), the CDR1 and CDR2 loops are LNHNV and YYDKDF. The CDR3 starts with the cysteine, ends with the phenylalanine, and has 19 residues. The kept DNA is CDR3 alone, 57 bases in frame from the first base.

The rearranged chain carries TRBV15 and TRBJ2-1, with TRBD2 matching 16 junction bases. The sequencing here drew on CD4+ or CD8+ T cells sorted from blood, taken in a trial of the OX40 agonist ivuxolimab. This TCR was recovered from an adult with an advanced solid tumor such as melanoma, head and neck, liver or kidney cancer. DNA sequence: TGTGCCACCAGCAGGGATCCCGGGACTAGCGGGGGGGCCTACAATGAGCAGTTCTTC. Translated, it reads CATSRDPGTSGGAYNEQFF.